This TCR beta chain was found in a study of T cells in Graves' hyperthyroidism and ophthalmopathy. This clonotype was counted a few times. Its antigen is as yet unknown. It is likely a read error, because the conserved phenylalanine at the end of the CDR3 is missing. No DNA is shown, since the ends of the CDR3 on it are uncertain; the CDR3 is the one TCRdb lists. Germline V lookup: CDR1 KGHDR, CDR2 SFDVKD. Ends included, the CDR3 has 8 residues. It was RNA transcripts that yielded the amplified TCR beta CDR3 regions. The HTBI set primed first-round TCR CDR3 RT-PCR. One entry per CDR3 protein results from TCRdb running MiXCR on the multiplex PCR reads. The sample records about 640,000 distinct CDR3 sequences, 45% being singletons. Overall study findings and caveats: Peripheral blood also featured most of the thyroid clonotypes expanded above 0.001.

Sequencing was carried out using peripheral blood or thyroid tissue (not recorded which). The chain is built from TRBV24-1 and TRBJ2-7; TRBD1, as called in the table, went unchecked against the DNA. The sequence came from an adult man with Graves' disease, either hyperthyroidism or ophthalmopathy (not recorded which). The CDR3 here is CATSDPGG.